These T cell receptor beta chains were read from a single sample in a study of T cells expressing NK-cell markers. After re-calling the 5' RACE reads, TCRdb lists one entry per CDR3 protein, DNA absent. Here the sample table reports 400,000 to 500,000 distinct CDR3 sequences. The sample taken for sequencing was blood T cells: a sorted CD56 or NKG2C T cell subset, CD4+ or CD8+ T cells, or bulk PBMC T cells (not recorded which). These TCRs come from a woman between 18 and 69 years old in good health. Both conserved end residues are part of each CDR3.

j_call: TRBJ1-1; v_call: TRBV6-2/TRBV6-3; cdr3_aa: CASSYSSLTPWGNTEAFF
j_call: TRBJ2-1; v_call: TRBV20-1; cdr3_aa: CSSGLALPNEQFF
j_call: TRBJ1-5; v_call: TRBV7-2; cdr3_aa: CASSLVRVSNQPQHF
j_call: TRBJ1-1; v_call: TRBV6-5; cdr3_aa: CASSRSTEAFF
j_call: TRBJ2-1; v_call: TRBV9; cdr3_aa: CASSVGSPYNEQFF
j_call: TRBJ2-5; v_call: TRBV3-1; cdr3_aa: CASSRQTARGLQETQYF
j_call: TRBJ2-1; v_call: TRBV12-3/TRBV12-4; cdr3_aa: CASSLRERYNEQFF
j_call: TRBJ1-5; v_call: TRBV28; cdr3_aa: CASSLSLGGNQPQHF
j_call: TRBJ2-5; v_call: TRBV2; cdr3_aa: CAIRRLAGPQETQYF
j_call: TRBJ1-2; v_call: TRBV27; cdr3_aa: CASSFGQTYGYTF
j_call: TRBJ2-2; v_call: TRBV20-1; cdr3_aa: CSGGDKNTGELFF
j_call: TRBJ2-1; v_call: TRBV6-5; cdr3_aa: CASSYRPRERSYNEQFF
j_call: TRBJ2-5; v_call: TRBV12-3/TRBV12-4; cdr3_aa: CASSGPGSGETQYF
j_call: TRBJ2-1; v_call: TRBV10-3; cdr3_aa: CAINRVADNEQFF
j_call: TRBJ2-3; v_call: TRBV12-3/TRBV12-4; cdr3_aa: CASSWGLTTDTQYF
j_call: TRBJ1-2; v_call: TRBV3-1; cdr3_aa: CASSQGDRGGYTF
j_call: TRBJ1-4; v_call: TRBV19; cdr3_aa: CASRPSLEVATNEKLFF
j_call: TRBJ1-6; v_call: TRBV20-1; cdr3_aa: CSARRTGGFAPLHF
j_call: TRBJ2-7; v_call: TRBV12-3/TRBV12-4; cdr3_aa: CASSLARFSYEQYF
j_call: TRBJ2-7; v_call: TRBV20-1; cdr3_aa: CRARGQTYEQYF
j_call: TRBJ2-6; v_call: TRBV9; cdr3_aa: CASSAQANVLTF
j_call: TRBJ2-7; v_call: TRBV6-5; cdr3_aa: CASSYRDSYEQYF
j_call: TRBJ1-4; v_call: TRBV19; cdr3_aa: CASSMSRKLFF
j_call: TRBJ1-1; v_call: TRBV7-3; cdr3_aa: CASSPTTGKGTEAFF
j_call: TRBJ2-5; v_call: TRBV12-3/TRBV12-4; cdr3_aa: CASSSTSAQETQYF
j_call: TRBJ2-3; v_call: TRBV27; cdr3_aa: CASRGMGTDTQYF
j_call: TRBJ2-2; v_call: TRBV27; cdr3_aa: CASSSRGGNTGELFF
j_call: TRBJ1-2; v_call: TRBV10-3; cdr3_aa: CAISDRQGTGDGYTF
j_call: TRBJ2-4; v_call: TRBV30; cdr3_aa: CAWSVIRGGIQYF
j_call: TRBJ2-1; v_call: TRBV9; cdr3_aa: CASSVREAGLAGGPVVNEQFF
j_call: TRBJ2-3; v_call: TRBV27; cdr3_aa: CASRGVAGPSDTQYF
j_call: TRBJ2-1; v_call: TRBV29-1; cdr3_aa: CSVEGRSSYNEQFF
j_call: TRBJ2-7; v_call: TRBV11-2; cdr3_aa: CASSLGSSGAYEQYF
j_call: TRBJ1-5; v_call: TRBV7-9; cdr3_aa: CASSSTGPQHF
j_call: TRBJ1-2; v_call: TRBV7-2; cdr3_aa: CASSLRGLDGYTF
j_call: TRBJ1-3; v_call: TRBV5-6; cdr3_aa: CASSLVIGASVNTIYF
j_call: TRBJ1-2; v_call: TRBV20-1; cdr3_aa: CSASGTAVNYGYTF
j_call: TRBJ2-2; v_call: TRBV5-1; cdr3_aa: CASSLDGGMTGELFF
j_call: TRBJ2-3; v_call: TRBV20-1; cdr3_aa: CSARWVSTDTQYF
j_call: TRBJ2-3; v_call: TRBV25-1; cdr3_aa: CASSDYLRDRVADTQYF
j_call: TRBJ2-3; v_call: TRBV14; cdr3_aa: CASSQDRRDTQYF
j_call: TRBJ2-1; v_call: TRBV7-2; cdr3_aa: CASSLAGGHYNEQFF
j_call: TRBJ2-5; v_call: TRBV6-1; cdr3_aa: CASSKSWTGGQETQYF
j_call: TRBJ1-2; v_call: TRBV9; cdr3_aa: CASSLDSLGDYGYTF